This record concerns one T cell receptor (beta chain) sequence. This entry comes from a study of blood T cell repertoires in COVID-19. Study details: Acute and convalescent COVID-19 specimens originated in the United States, Italy and Spain.

In the source study's methods: Nucleated cell number was recorded as an estimate derived from reference gene primer amplification. Method: immunoSEQ multiplex PCR; TCRdb's copy keeps in-frame clones and lacks some. V and J calls and clone size follow that table, whereas D and trimming were derived from the DNA. Of fewer than 75,000 clones listed, approximately 89% are singletons. The ends were cut back, 0 bases at V and 3 bases at J, with 19 bases in the middle. Per germline, CDR1 SGHTS and CDR2 YDEGEE. The CDR3 extends over 18 amino acids. The sample comprised peripheral blood. The chain is built from TRBV5-8 and TRBJ1-5, with D tentatively TRBD1 (6 bases). This sequence originates from a man aged 55 to 70 with active or convalescent COVID-19. This CDR3 reads CASSLAARGLGDNQPQHF. The CDR3 bases are TGTGCCAGCAGCTTGGCGGCGAGGGGGTTGGGCGACAATCAGCCCCAGCATTTT.